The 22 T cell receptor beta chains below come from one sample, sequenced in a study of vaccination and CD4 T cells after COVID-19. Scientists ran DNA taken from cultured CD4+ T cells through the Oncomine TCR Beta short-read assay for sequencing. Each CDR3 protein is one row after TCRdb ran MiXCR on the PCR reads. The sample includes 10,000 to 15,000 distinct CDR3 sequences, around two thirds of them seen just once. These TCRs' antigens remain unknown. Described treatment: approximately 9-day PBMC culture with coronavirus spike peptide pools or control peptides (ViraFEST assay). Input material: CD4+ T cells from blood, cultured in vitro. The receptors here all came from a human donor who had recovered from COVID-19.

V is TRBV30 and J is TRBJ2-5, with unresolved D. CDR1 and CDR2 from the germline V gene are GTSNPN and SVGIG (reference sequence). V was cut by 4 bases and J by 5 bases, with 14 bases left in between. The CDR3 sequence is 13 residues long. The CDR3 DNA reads TGTGCCTGGAATGTCGGTATGGGGGAGACCCAGTACTTC. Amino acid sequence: CAWNVGMGETQYF.

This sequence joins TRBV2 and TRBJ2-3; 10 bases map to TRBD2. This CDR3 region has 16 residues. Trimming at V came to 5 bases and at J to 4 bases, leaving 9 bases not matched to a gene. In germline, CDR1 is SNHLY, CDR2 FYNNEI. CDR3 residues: CASSFSSGSIPDTQYF. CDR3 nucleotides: TGTGCCAGCAGTTTTTCTAGCGGGAGTATCCCAGATACGCAGTATTTT.

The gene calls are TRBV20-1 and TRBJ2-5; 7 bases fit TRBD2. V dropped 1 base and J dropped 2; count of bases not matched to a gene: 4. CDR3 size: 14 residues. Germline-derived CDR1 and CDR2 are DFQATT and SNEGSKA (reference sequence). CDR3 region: CSARVASGQETQYF. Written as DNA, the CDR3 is TGCAGTGCTAGAGTGGCTAGCGGACAAGAGACCCAGTACTTC.

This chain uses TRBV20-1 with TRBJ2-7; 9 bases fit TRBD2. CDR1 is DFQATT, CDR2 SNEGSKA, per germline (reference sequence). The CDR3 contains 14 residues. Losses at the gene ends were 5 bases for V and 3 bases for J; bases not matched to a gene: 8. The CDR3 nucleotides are TGCAGTGCTCCCCGAGGGACTAGCATCTACGAGCAGTACTTC. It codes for CSAPRGTSIYEQYF.

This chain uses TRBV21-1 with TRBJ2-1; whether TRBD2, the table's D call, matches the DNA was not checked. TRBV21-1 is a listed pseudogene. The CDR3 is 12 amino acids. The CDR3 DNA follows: TGTGCCATCACTAGCGGGAGGAATGAGCAGTTCTTC. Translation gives CAITSGRNEQFF.

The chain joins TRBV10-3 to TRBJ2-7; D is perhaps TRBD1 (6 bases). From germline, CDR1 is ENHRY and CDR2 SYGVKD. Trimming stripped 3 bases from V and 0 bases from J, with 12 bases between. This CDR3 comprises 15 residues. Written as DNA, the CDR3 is TGTGCCATCAGTGACCAGGACAGAACCTCCTACGAGCAGTACTTC. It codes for CAISDQDRTSYEQYF.

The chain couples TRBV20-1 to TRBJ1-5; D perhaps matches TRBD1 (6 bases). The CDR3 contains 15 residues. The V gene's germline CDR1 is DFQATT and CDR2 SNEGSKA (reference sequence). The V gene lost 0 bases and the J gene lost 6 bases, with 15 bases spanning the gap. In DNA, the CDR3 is TGCAGTGCTAGAGAGGGGGGGGGCGAGGGTCAGCCCCAGCATTTT. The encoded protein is CSAREGGGEGQPQHF.

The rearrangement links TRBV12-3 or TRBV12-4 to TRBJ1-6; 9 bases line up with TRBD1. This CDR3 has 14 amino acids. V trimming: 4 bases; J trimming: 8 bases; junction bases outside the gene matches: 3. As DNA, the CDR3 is TGTGCCAGCAGTTCCGGGACAGGGCATTCACCCCTCCACTTT. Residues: CASSSGTGHSPLHF.

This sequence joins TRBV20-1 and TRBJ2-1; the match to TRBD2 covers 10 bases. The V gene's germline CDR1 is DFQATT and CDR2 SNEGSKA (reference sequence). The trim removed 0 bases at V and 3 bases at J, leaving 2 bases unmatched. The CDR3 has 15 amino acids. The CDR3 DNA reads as TGCAGTGCTAGAGAGCTAGCGGGAGACTACAATGAGCAGTTCTTC. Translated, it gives CSARELAGDYNEQFF.

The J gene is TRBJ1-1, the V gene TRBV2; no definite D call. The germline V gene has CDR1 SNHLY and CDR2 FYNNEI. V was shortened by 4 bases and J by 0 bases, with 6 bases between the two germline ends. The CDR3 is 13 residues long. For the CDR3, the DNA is TGTGCCAGCAGTGGCGAAGTGAACACTGAAGCTTTCTTT. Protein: CASSGEVNTEAFF. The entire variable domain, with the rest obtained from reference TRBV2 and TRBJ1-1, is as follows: EPEVTQTPSHQVTQMGQEVILRCVPISNHLYFYWYRQILGQKVEFLVSFYNNEISEKSEIFDDQFSVERPDGSNFTLKIRSTKLEDSAMYFCASSGEVNTEAFFGQGTRLTVV.

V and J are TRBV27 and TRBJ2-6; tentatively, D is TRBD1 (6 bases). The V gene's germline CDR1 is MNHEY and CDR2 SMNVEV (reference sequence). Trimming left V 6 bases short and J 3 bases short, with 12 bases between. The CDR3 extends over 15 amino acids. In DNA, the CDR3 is TGTGCCAGCAGCCGAGACAGGTATGGGGCCAACGTCCTGACTTTC. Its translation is CASSRDRYGANVLTF.

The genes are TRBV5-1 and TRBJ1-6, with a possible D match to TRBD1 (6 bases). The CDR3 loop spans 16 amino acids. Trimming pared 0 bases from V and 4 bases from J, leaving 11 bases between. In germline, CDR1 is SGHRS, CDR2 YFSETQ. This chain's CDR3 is CASSLVGAQYNSPLHF. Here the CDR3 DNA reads TGCGCCAGCAGCTTGGTGGGGGCGCAGTATAATTCACCCCTCCACTTT.

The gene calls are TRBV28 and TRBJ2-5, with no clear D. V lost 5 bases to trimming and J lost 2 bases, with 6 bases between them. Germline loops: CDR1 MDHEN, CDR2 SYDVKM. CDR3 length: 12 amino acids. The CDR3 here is CASSMEQETQYF. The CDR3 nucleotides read TGTGCCAGCAGTATGGAGCAAGAGACCCAGTACTTC.

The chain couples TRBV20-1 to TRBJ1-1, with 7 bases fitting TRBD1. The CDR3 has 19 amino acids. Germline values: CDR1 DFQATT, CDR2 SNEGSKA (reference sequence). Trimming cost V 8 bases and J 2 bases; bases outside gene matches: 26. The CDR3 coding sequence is TGCAGTATGTCAATAGGCCCGGGACAGCTGAAGGGGGGAAACACTGAAGCTTTCTTT. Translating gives CSMSIGPGQLKGGNTEAFF.

CDR3 in amino acids: CASSRTAFNSPLHF. DNA for the CDR3: TGTGCCAGCAGCAGGACAGCCTTTAATTCACCCCTCCACTTT. V is TRBV2 and J is TRBJ1-6; the D gene is possibly TRBD1 (6 bases). This CDR3 has 14 amino acids. Looked up from germline, CDR1 is SNHLY and CDR2 is FYNNEI. V lost 6 bases and J lost 6, with 12 bases in between.

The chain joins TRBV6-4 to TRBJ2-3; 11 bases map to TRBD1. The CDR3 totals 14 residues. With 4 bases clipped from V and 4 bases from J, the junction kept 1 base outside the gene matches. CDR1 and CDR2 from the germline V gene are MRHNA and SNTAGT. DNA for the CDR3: TGTGCCAGCAGTGGGACAGGGGGCGCAGATACGCAGTATTTT. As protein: CASSGTGGADTQYF.

For the CDR3, the DNA is TGTGCCAGTAGTCCCATAGCGGGAGAGGCAGATACGCAGTATTTT. This encodes CASSPIAGEADTQYF. The chain is built from TRBV19 and TRBJ2-3, with 9 bases aligning to TRBD2. Trimming removed 5 bases from V and 4 bases from J; junction bases left unmatched: 7. CDR3 length: 15 residues. CDR1 is LNHDA and CDR2 is SQIVND in the germline V gene (reference sequence).

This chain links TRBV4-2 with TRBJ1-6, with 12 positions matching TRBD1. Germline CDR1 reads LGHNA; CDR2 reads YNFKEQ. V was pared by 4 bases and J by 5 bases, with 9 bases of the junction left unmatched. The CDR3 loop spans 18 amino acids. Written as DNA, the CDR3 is TGTGCCAGCAGCCGCTCCCCGGGACAGGGGGCCCATAATTCACCCCTCCACTTT. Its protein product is CASSRSPGQGAHNSPLHF.

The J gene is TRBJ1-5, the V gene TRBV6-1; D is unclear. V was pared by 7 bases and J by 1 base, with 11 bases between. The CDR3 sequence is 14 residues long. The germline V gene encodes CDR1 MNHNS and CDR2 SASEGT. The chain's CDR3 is CASNPSESNQPQHF. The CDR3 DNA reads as TGTGCCAGCAACCCTTCGGAAAGCAATCAGCCCCAGCATTTT.

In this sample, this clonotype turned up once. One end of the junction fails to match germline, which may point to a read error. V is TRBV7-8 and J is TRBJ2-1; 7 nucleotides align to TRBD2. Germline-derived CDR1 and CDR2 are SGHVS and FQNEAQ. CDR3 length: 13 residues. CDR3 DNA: TGTGCCAGCAGCCTCGAGCGGGACCGGGATAGGATCTTC. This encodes CASSLERDRDRIF.

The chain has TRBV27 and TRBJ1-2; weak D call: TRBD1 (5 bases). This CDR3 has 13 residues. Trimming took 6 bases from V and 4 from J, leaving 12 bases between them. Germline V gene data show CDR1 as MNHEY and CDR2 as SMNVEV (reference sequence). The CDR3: CASREGAGYGYTF. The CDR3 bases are TGTGCCAGCAGAGAAGGGGCGGGCTATGGCTACACCTTC.

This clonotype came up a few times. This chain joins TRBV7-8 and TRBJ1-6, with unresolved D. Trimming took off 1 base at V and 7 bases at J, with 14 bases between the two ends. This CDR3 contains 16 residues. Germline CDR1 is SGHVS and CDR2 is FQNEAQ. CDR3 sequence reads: CASSLVAAFQNSPLHF. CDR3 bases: TGTGCCAGCAGCTTAGTGGCCGCCTTCCAAAATTCACCCCTCCACTTT.